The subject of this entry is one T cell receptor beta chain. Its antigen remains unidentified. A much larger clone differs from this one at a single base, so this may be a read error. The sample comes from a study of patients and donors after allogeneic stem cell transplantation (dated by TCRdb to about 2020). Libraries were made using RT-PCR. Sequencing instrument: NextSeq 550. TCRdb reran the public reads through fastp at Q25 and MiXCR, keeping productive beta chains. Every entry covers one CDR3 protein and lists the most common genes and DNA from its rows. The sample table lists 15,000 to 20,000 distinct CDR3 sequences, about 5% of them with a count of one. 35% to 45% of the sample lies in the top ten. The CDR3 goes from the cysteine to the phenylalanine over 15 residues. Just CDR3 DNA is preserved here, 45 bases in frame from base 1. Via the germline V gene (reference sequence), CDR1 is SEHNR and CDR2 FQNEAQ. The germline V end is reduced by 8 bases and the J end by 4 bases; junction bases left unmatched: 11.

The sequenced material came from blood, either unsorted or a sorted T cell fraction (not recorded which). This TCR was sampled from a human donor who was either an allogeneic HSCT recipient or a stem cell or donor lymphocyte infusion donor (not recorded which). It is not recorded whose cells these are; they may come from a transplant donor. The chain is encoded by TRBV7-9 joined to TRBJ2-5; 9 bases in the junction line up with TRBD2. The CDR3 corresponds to CASYRSVLAGETQYF. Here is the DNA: TGTGCCAGCTACCGTTCTGTACTAGCGGGAGAGACCCAGTACTTC.